These 17 T cell receptor beta chains originate from one sample sequenced in a study of T cell repertoires in cytomegalovirus infection. For these receptors, no antigen is known. TCRdb analysed the reads with MiXCR anew, one entry per CDR3 protein. Among 600,000 to 700,000 distinct CDR3 sequences, roughly a third were seen once, and the ten largest hold 15% to 20%. Source: cultured PBMCs, taken from culture after CMV antigen stimulation. These receptors originate from a human donor in good health (CMV status not recorded). Some clones in this sample may be carry-over from other donors' samples.

The chain links TRBV7-6 to TRBJ2-5; weak D call: TRBD1 (5 bases). V was pared by 2 bases and J by 2 bases, with 18 bases between. The CDR3 runs 17 residues. Germline V gene lookup returns CDR1 SGHVS and CDR2 FNYEAQ. The CDR3 is CASSLPLRGMGQETQYF. The CDR3 DNA follows: TGTGCCAGCAGCTTACCCCTAAGGGGCATGGGGCAAGAGACCCAGTACTTC. Full variable domain (rest looked up from reference TRBV7-6 and TRBJ2-5): GAGVSQSPRYKVTKRGQDVALRCDPISGHVSLYWYRQALGQGPEFLTYFNYEAQQDKSGLPNDRFSAERPEGSISTLTIQRTEQRDSAMYRCASSLPLRGMGQETQYFGPGTRLLVL.

V usage is TRBV6-2 or TRBV6-3 and J usage is TRBJ1-5; no firm D call. V shed 8 bases and J shed 5 bases, with 16 bases lying between them. The CDR3 totals 14 residues. Germline values: CDR1 MNHEY, CDR2 SVGEGT. The DNA for the CDR3 is TGTGCCAGCGGCCCGCGCCGGCAGGATCAGCCCCAGCATTTT. Translated, it gives CASGPRRQDQPQHF.

The chain couples TRBV6-1 to TRBJ1-6, with a possible D match to TRBD1 (5 bases). Trimming pared 7 bases from V and 4 bases from J, leaving 17 bases between. The CDR3 sequence is 16 residues long. The V gene's germline CDR1 is MNHNS and CDR2 SASEGT. CDR3 amino acids: CASTGGATAYNSPLHF. CDR3 in DNA: TGTGCCAGCACTGGGGGAGCGACAGCTTATAATTCACCCCTCCACTTT.

CDR3 nucleotides: TGTGCCAGCAGTTCATACAGGGGGAACTACGAGCAGTACTTC. This sequence encodes CASSSYRGNYEQYF. The chain recombines TRBV27 with TRBJ2-7; 8 bases fit TRBD1. Losses at the gene ends were 4 bases for V and 3 bases for J; bases not matched to a gene: 5. This CDR3 contains 14 residues. The germline V gene has CDR1 MNHEY and CDR2 SMNVEV (reference sequence).

The chain combines TRBV18 with TRBJ2-5, with D tentatively TRBD2 (5 bases). Looked up from germline, CDR1 is KGHSH and CDR2 is LQKENI. This CDR3 has 14 residues. V was pared by 3 bases and J by 2 bases, with 10 bases between. CDR3 coding DNA: TGTGCCAGCTCACCCTTTGAGGGTCAAGAGACCCAGTACTTC. This codes for CASSPFEGQETQYF.

This clonotype appeared many times. The chain is built from TRBV7-2 and TRBJ2-7; D possibly corresponds to TRBD2 (5 bases). The CDR3 consists of 13 residues. Trimming cost V 5 bases and J 6 bases, with 14 bases left between them. Germline CDR1 reads SGHTA; CDR2 reads FQGNSA. The DNA of the CDR3 is TGTGCCAGCAGCCCGATAGAGGGCCTCGAGCAGTACTTC. Translating it yields CASSPIEGLEQYF.

The gene calls are TRBV6-2 or TRBV6-3 and TRBJ2-1, with D possibly being TRBD2 (6 bases). With 0 bases removed from V and 4 bases from J, the gap between germline ends came to 13 bases. The length of the CDR3 is 16 residues. Germline V CDR1 and CDR2: MNHEY, SVGEGT. The CDR3 nucleotides are TGTGCCAGCAGTTACTCGACGGGGGTAACATACAATGAGCAGTTCTTC. This sequence encodes CASSYSTGVTYNEQFF.

This clonotype was observed a handful of times. The chain joins TRBV7-9 to TRBJ1-3, with 7 positions matching TRBD1. Germline V gives CDR1 SEHNR, CDR2 FQNEAQ (reference sequence). The V and J ends lost 4 bases and 3 bases, in that order; junction bases with no gene match: 3. The CDR3 has 14 residues. CDR3 DNA sequence: TGTGCCAGCAGCTCAAACAGGGGTGGAAACACCATATATTTT. It codes for CASSSNRGGNTIYF.

This clonotype was detected once. The chain combines TRBV20-1 with TRBJ2-5; tentative D call: TRBD2 (6 bases). Trimming removed 0 bases at V and 5 bases at J, with 7 bases between. CDR3 size: 12 residues. From germline, CDR1 is DFQATT and CDR2 SNEGSKA (reference sequence). In nucleotides, the CDR3 is TGCAGTGCTAGAGATGGGGGGGAGACCCAGTACTTC. Translation: CSARDGGETQYF.

Ten or more counts support this clonotype. This rearrangement joins TRBV7-8 to TRBJ2-7; 9 bases fit TRBD2. V shed 10 bases, J shed 6 bases, and the junction held 10 bases outside the gene matches. This CDR3 contains 13 residues. The germline V gene has CDR1 SGHVS and CDR2 FQNEAQ. The CDR3: CAITQRGVSEQYF. The DNA for the CDR3 is TGTGCCATTACTCAGCGGGGGGTCTCCGAGCAGTACTTC.

Only one count was recorded for this clonotype. The chain links TRBV3-1 to TRBJ2-7; TRBD2 is a possible D gene (6 bases). In germline, CDR1 is LGHDT, CDR2 YNNKEL (reference sequence). The CDR3 contains 16 residues. V lost 1 base and J 7 bases, leaving 20 bases between the germline ends. The CDR3 protein is CASSQAPSVRGFEQYF. The CDR3 nucleotides are TGTGCCAGCAGCCAAGCCCCGTCGGTCCGGGGGTTTGAGCAGTACTTC.

The chain carries TRBV19 and TRBJ1-6; 7 positions agree with TRBD1. Germline V gives CDR1 LNHDA, CDR2 SQIVND (reference sequence). The J segment lost 8 bases and the V segment lost 7 bases, leaving 14 bases of the junction unmatched. The CDR3 totals 16 residues. CDR3 region: CASNNRGLTPDSPLHF. Here the CDR3 DNA reads TGTGCCAGTAATAACAGGGGCCTCACCCCGGATTCACCCCTCCACTTT.

The chain joins TRBV29-1 to TRBJ2-1, with D perhaps TRBD2 (6 bases). This CDR3 comprises 13 residues. V shed 2 bases and J shed 7 bases, with 12 bases lying between them. Germline values: CDR1 SQVTM, CDR2 ANQGSEA. The DNA of the CDR3 is TGCAGCGTTGAAAGCCTAGCGAGGAATGAGCAGTTCTTC. This translates into CSVESLARNEQFF.

This chain connects TRBV20-1 to TRBJ2-7, with 9 bases lining up with TRBD1. The trim removed 3 bases at V and 0 bases at J, leaving 15 bases unmatched. The CDR3 contains 18 residues. Germline CDR1 DFQATT, CDR2 SNEGSKA (reference sequence). The CDR3 DNA sequence: TGCAGTGCTAGGACCGGGACAGGGAGGGCCCGGAGCTCCTACGAGCAGTACTTC. Residues: CSARTGTGRARSSYEQYF.

This clonotype has only a few counts. The chain joins TRBV7-2 to TRBJ1-1, with D hard to call. The germline V gene encodes CDR1 SGHTA and CDR2 FQGNSA. Trimming took off 1 base at V and 3 bases at J, with 9 bases between the two ends. This CDR3 is built from 14 residues. The CDR3 is CASSLGRYDTEAFF. The CDR3 bases are TGTGCCAGCAGCTTAGGACGATACGACACTGAAGCTTTCTTT.

The chain carries TRBV20-1 and TRBJ2-5; D remains ambiguous. The germline gives CDR1 DFQATT, CDR2 SNEGSKA (reference sequence). With 6 bases removed from V and 4 bases from J, the gap between germline ends came to 9 bases. CDR3 length: 11 amino acids. Here the CDR3 reads CSAGWVETQYF. CDR3 bases: TGCAGTGCCGGATGGGTAGAGACCCAGTACTTC.

This clonotype was counted many times. V gene TRBV12-3 or TRBV12-4 combines with J gene TRBJ1-1; D is unclear. Trimming left V 4 bases short and J 1 base short, with 16 bases between. The CDR3 is made up of 16 amino acids. In DNA, the CDR3 is TGTGCCAGCAGTTCCTTCCCAACCCCCGGGAACACTGAAGCTTTCTTT. Protein product: CASSSFPTPGNTEAFF.